Listed below are T cell receptor beta chains from one sample, sequenced in a study of CD8+ T cells in alopecia areata. Sequencing was performed with immunoSEQ multiplex PCR; in TCRdb, only in-frame clones are kept and a portion is missing. The sample lists approximately 300,000 clones, about three fifths occurring once. This specimen was CD4+ T cells sorted from blood, taken at week 24, from a patient treated with tofacitinib. These receptors came from a human donor with alopecia areata. The CDR3 runs from the conserved cysteine through the conserved F or W. Fields, in order: J gene, D gene, V gene, clone size, CDR3 protein, CDR3 DNA. A D gene is named only where the DNA matches it firmly. Not every row has a clone size; where given, it reads once, few, many or a size class.

J: TRBJ2-7; D: NA; V: TRBV5-4; size: NA; CDR3: CASSEGRAGHFYEQYF; DNA: TGTGCCAGCAGCGAAGGCAGGGCGGGGCATTTCTACGAGCAGTACTTC
J: TRBJ1-1; D: TRBD1; V: TRBV29-1; size: NA; CDR3: CSVVPGQGRAFF; DNA: TGCAGCGTTGTACCGGGACAGGGGCGAGCTTTCTTT
J: TRBJ2-7; D: NA; V: TRBV30; size: once; CDR3: CAWTRGRGVVEQYF; DNA: TGTGCCTGGACAAGGGGACGGGGTGTGGTGGAGCAGTACTTC
J: TRBJ1-2; D: NA; V: TRBV21-1; size: NA; CDR3: CASSNRSTGACDGYTF; DNA: TGTGCCAGCAGCAACCGGTCGACAGGGGCCTGTGATGGCTACACCTTC
J: TRBJ1-6; D: TRBD1; V: TRBV4-2; size: NA; CDR3: CASSQDPGQDSPLHF; DNA: TGTGCCAGCAGCCAAGATCCGGGACAGGATTCACCCCTCCACTTT
J: TRBJ2-1; D: NA; V: TRBV18; size: NA; CDR3: CASSPYAYNEQFF; DNA: TGTGCCAGCTCACCATACGCCTACAATGAGCAGTTCTTC
J: TRBJ2-3; D: NA; V: TRBV7-9; size: NA; CDR3: CASSIPSGSGDTQYF; DNA: TGTGCCAGCAGCATCCCTTCAGGGTCGGGAGATACGCAGTATTTT
J: TRBJ1-2; D: TRBD1; V: TRBV28; size: NA; CDR3: CASSLHPPTGAYGYTF; DNA: TGTGCCAGCAGTCTACATCCGCCGACAGGGGCCTATGGCTACACCTTC
J: TRBJ1-5; D: NA; V: TRBV30; size: few; CDR3: CAWSVQIAQPQHF; DNA: TGTGCCTGGAGTGTACAGATAGCTCAGCCCCAGCATTTT
J: TRBJ1-5; D: NA; V: TRBV28; size: few; CDR3: CASSSPTGLGGNQPQHF; DNA: TGTGCCAGCAGTTCGCCTACAGGCCTCGGGGGCAATCAGCCCCAGCATTTT
J: TRBJ1-4; D: NA; V: TRBV5-1; size: few; CDR3: CASSLGHVGEKLFF; DNA: TGCGCCAGCAGCTTGGGTCACGTCGGAGAAAAACTGTTTTTT